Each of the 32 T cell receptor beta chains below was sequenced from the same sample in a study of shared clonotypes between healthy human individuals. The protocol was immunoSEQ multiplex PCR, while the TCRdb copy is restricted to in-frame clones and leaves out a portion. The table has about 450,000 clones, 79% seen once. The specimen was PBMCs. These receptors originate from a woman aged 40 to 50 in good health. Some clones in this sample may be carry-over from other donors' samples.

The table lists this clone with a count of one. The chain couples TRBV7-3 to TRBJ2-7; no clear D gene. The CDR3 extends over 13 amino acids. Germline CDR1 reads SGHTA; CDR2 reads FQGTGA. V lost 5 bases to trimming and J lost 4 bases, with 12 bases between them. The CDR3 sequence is CASSPRPPYEQYF. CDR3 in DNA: TGTGCCAGCAGCCCTCGTCCCCCTTACGAGCAGTACTTC.

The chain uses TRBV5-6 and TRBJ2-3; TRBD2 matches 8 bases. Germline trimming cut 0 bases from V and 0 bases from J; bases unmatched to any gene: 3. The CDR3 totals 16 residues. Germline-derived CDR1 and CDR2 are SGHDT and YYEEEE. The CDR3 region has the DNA TGTGCCAGCAGCTTGGCGGCTAGCGGGAGCACAGATACGCAGTATTTT. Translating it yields CASSLAASGSTDTQYF.

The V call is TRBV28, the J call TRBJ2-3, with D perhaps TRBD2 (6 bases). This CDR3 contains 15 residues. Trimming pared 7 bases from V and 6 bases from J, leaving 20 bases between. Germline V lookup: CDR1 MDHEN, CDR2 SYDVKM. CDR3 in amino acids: CASTPGVAGSDTQYF. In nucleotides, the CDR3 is TGTGCCAGCACCCCCGGCGTGGCGGGATCGGATACGCAGTATTTT.

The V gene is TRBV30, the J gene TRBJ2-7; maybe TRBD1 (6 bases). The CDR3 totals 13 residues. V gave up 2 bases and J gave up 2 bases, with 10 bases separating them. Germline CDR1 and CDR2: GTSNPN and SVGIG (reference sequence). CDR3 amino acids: CAWSPRGTYEQYF. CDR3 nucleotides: TGTGCCTGGAGTCCCAGGGGCACCTACGAGCAGTACTTC. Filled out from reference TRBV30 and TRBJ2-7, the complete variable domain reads SQTIHQWPATLVQPVGSPLSLECTVEGTSNPNLYWYRQAAGRGLQLLFYSVGIGQISSEVPQNLSASRPQDRQFILSSKKLLLSDSGFYLCAWSPRGTYEQYFGPGTRLTVT.

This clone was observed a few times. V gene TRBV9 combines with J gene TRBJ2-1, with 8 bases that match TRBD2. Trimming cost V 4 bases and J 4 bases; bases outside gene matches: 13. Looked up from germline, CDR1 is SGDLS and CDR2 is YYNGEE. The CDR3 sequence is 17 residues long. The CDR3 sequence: CASSRRNGAGGYNEQFF. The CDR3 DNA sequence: TGTGCCAGCAGCCGACGGAACGGGGCGGGAGGATACAATGAGCAGTTCTTC.

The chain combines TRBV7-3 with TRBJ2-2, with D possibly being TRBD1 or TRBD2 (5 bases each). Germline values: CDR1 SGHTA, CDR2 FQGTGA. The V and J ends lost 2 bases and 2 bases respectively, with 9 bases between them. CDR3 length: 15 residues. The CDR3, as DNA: TGTGCCAGCAGCTTACGGGGCTTCAACACCGGGGAGCTGTTTTTT. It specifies CASSLRGFNTGELFF.

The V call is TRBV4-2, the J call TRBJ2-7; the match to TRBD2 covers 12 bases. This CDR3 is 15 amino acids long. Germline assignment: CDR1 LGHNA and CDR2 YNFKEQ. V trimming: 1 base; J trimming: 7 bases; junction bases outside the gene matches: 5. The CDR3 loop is CASSQGTSGMKEQYF. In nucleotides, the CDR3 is TGTGCCAGCAGCCAAGGGACTAGCGGGATGAAAGAGCAGTACTTC.

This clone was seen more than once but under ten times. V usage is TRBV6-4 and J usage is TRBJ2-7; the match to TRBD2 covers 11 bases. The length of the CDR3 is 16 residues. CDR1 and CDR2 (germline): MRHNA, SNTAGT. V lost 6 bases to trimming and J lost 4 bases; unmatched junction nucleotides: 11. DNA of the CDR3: TGTGCCAGCAGGAAAACTAGCGGGAGAGGAGGTTACGAGCAGTACTTC. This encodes CASRKTSGRGGYEQYF.

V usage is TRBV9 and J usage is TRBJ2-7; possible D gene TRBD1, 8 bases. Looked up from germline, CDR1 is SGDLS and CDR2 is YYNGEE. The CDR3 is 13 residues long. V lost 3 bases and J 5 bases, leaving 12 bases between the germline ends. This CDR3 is CASSATGGDEQYF. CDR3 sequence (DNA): TGTGCCAGCAGCGCCACAGGGGGGGACGAGCAGTACTTC.

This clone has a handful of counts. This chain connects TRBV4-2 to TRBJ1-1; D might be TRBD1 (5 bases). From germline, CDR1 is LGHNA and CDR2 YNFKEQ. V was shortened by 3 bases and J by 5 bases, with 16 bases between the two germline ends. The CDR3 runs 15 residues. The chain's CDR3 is CASSHSTGPGTEAFF. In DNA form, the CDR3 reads TGTGCCAGCAGCCATTCGACGGGGCCAGGGACTGAAGCTTTCTTT.

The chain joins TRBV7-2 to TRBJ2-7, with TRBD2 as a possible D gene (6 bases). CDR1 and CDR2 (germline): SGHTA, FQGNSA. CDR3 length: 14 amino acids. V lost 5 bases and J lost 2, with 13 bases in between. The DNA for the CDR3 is TGTGCCAGCAGCCCGGGACTGGGGGCCTACGAGCAGTACTTC. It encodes CASSPGLGAYEQYF.

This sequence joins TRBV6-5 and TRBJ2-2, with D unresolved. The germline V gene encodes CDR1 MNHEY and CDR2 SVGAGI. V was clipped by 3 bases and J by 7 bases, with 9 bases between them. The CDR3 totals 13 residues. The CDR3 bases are TGTGCCAGCAGTTATTCCTTTGGCGGGGAGCTGTTTTTT. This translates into CASSYSFGGELFF.

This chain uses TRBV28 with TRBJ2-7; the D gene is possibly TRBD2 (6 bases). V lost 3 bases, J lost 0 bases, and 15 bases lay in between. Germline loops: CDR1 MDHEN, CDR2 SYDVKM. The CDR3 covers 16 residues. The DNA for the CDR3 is TGTGCCAGCAGTTTGGGGGTGGGGACTCACTCCTACGAGCAGTACTTC. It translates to CASSLGVGTHSYEQYF.

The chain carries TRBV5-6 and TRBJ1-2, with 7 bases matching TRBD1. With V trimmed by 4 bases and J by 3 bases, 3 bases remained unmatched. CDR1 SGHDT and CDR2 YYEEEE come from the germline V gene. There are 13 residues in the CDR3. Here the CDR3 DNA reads TGTGCCAGCAGCCTCGGGACAGACTATGGCTACACCTTC. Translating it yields CASSLGTDYGYTF.

The CDR3 coding sequence is TGTGCCAGCAGCCAATACAACTCCGCGGGAGGGATTCCCGGGGAGCTGTTTTTT. Translated, it gives CASSQYNSAGGIPGELFF. The rearrangement links TRBV7-8 to TRBJ2-2, with TRBD2 identical over 9 bases. Germline V lookup: CDR1 SGHVS, CDR2 FQNEAQ. V lost 5 bases and J lost 6; bases outside the gene matches: 16. This CDR3 is 18 amino acids long.

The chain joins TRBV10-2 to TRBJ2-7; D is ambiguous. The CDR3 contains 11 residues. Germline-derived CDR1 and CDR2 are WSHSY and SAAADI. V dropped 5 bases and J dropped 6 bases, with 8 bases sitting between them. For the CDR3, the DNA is TGCGCCAGCAGTCTTCCTGGCGAGCAGTACTTC. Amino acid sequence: CASSLPGEQYF.

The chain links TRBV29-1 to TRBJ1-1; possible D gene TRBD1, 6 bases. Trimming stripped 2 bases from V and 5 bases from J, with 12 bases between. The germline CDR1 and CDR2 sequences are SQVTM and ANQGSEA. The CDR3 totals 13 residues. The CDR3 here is CSVERRGGTEAFF. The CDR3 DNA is TGCAGCGTTGAACGCAGGGGAGGAACTGAAGCTTTCTTT.

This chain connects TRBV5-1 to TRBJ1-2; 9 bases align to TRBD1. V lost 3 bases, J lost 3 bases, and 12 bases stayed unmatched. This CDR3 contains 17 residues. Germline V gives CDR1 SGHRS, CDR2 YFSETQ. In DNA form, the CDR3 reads TGCGCCAGCAGCTCGTCGAGTCCGGGACAGGGTGACTATGGCTACACCTTC. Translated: CASSSSSPGQGDYGYTF.

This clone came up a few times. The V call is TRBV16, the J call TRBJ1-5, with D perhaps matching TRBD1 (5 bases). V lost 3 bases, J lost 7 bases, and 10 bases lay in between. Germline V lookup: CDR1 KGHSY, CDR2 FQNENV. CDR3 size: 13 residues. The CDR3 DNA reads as TGTGCCAGCAGCCATGGGGGGGACCAGCCCCAGCATTTT. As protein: CASSHGGDQPQHF.

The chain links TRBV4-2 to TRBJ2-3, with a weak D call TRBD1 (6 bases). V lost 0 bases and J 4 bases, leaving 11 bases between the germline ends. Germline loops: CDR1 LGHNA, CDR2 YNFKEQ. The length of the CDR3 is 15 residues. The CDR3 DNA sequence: TGTGCCAGCAGCCAAGATTTCAGGGGCTCAGATACGCAGTATTTT. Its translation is CASSQDFRGSDTQYF.

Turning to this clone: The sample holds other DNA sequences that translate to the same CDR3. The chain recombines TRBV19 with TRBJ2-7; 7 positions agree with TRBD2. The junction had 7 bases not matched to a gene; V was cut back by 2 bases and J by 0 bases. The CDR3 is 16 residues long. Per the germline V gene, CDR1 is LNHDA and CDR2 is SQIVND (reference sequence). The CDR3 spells CASSIKGGTVSYEQYF. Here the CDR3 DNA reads TGTGCCAGTAGTATAAAGGGAGGGACGGTCTCCTACGAGCAGTACTTC. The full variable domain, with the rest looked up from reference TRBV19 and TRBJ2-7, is DGGITQSPKYLFRKEGQNVTLSCEQNLNHDAMYWYRQDPGQGLRLIYYSQIVNDFQKGDIAEGYSVSREKKESFPLTVTSAQKNPTAFYLCASSIKGGTVSYEQYFGPGTRLTVT.

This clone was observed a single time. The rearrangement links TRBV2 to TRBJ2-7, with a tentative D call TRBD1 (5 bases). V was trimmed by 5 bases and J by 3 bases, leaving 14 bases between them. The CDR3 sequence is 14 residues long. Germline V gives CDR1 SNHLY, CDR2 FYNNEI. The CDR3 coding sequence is TGTGCCAGCAGTCCAACAGGATTCAACTACGAGCAGTACTTC. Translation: CASSPTGFNYEQYF.

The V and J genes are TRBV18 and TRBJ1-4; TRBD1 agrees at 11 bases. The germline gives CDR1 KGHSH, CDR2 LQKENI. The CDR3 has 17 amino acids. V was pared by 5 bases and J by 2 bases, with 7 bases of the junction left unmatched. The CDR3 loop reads CASSTGQGASTNEKLFF. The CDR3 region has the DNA TGTGCCAGCTCAACAGGACAGGGGGCGTCGACTAATGAAAAACTGTTTTTT. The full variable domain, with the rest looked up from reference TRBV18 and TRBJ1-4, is NAGVMQNPRHLVRRRGQEARLRCSPMKGHSHVYWYRQLPEEGLKFMVYLQKENIIDESGMPKERFSAEFPKEGPSILRIQQVVRGDSAAYFCASSTGQGASTNEKLFFGSGTQLSVL.

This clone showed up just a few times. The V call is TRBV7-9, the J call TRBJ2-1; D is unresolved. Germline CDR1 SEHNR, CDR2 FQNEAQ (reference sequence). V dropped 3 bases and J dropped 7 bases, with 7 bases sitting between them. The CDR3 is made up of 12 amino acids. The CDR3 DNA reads TGTGCCAGCAGCTTCCAAACGAATGAGCAGTTCTTC. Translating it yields CASSFQTNEQFF.

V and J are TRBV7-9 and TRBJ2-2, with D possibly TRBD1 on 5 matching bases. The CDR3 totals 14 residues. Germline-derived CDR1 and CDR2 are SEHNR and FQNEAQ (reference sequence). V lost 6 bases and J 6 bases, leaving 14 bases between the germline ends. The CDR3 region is CASSNIRAAGELFF. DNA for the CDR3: TGTGCCAGCAGTAATATCAGGGCCGCCGGGGAGCTGTTTTTT.

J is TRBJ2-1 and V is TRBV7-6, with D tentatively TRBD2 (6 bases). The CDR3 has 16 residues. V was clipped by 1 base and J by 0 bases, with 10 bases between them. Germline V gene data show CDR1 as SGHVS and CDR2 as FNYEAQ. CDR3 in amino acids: CASSLVGGGSYNEQFF. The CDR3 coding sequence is TGTGCCAGCAGCTTAGTTGGGGGAGGCTCCTACAATGAGCAGTTCTTC.

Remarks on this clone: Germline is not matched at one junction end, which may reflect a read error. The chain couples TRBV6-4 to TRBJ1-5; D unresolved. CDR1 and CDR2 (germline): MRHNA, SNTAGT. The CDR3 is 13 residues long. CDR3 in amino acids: CAGSDSANQPQHF. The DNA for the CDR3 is TGTGCCGGCAGTGACTCAGCCAATCAGCCCCAGCATTTT.

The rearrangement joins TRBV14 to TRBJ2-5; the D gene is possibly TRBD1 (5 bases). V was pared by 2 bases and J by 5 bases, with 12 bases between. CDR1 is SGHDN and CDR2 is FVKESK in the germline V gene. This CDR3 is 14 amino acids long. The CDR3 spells CASSQHHPGETQYF. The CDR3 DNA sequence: TGTGCCAGCAGCCAACATCACCCAGGGGAGACCCAGTACTTC.

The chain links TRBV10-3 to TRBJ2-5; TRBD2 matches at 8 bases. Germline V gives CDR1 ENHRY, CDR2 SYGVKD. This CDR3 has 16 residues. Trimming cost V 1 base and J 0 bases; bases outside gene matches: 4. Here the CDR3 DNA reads TGTGCCATCAGTGAGTTTCGGACTAGCAACCAAGAGACCCAGTACTTC. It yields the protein CAISEFRTSNQETQYF.

The CDR3 DNA reads TGCGCCAGCAGTGAGGTAGCGGGAGGCTACTCCTACAATGAGCAGTTCTTC. Protein sequence: CASSEVAGGYSYNEQFF. The rearrangement uses TRBV10-1 and TRBJ2-1; 10 bases align to TRBD2. V shed 2 bases and J 0 bases; nucleotides not matched to a gene: 4. The germline V gene encodes CDR1 WNHNN and CDR2 SYGVQD (reference sequence). The CDR3 is 17 residues long.

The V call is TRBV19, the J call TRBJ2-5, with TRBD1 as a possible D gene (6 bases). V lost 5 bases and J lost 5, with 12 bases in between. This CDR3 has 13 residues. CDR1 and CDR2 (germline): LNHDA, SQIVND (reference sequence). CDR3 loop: CASSPGARETQYF. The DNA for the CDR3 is TGTGCCAGTAGTCCAGGGGCGCGGGAGACCCAGTACTTC.

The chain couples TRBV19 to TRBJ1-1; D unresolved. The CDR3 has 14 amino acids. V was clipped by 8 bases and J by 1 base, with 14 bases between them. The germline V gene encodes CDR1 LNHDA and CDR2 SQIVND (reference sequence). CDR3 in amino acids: CASRNRSGNTEAFF. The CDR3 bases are TGTGCCAGTCGCAACAGATCGGGGAACACTGAAGCTTTCTTT.